The 12 T cell receptor beta chains presented below share a single source sample, sequenced in a study of CXCR3-negative and CXCR3-positive naive CD8 T cells. cDNA libraries for TRB were generated by 5' RACE incorporating UMI labels. TCRdb reanalyzed the 5' RACE reads, giving one entry per CDR3 protein sequence and no DNA. The sample holds more than 20,000 distinct CDR3 sequences. What was sequenced was naive CXCR3- CD8+ T cells from blood. Subset indicated: CD45RO-CCR7+CD27+CD95- naive CD8+ T cells lacking CXCR3 (TNR3-). Receptors were obtained from a human donor in good health. Some clones in this sample may be carry-over from other donors' samples.

This sequence joins TRBV9 and TRBJ2-4; the TCRdb D gene call, TRBD1, has no DNA to confirm it. Germline assignment: CDR1 SGDLS and CDR2 YYNGEE. The CDR3 has 16 residues. CDR3 sequence reads: CASSTRDGKSINIQYF.

Here the CDR3 reads CASRSGRAEAFF. The chain is built from TRBV7-9 and TRBJ1-1; TCRdb's D call of TRBD1 is untestable without DNA. Germline V gives CDR1 SEHNR, CDR2 FQNEAQ (reference sequence). The CDR3 is 12 residues long.

By frequency, this clonotype is medium-sized. The CDR3 here is CASSPAVAEAFF. The chain couples TRBV7-2 to TRBJ1-1. Germline CDR1 is SGHTA and CDR2 is FQGNSA. The CDR3 length is 12 residues.

J is TRBJ2-7 and V is TRBV10-3; TCRdb's assignment of TRBD1 cannot be checked, as there is no DNA. The CDR3 has 14 amino acids. CDR1 ENHRY and CDR2 SYGVKD come from the germline V gene. The CDR3 spells CAISESGRGNEQYF.

The gene calls are TRBV14 and TRBJ2-5. This CDR3 contains 14 residues. CDR1 and CDR2 from the germline V gene are SGHDN and FVKESK. CDR3 sequence: CASSQFTQQETQYF.

V and J are TRBV2 and TRBJ2-7. CDR3 length: 13 amino acids. The V gene's germline CDR1 is SNHLY and CDR2 FYNNEI. The CDR3 reads CASDWQSSYEQYF.

This rearrangement joins TRBV6-6 to TRBJ2-1; TCRdb calls TRBD2, which cannot be checked without DNA. Germline values: CDR1 MNHNY, CDR2 SVGAGI (reference sequence). The CDR3 totals 15 residues. The CDR3 protein is CASGLAGGLDNEQFF.

This chain uses TRBV3-1 with TRBJ2-5. The germline CDR1 and CDR2 sequences are LGHDT and YNNKEL (reference sequence). This CDR3 spans 13 amino acids. The CDR3: CASSQGGQETQYF.

V is TRBV4-3 and J is TRBJ2-1; the TRBD2 assignment by TCRdb is unverifiable without DNA. Per germline, CDR1 LGHNA and CDR2 YSLEER. CDR3 size: 16 residues. The CDR3 loop reads CASSQDYGSKAREQFF.

The J gene is TRBJ2-3, the V gene TRBV7-7; TCRdb selects TRBD2, and the lack of DNA leaves this call unchecked. The CDR3 length is 15 residues. The germline CDR1 and CDR2 sequences are SSHAT and FNYEAQ (reference sequence). The CDR3 is CASSFGLAGTDTQYF. Complete variable domain (other parts from reference TRBV7-7 and TRBJ2-3): GAGVSQSPRYKVTKRGQDVTLRCDPISSHATLYWYQQALGQGPEFLTYFNYEAQPDKSGLPSDRFSAERPEGSISTLTIQRTEQRDSAMYRCASSFGLAGTDTQYFGPGTRLTVL.

The chain recombines TRBV29-1 with TRBJ2-1; lacking DNA, the TRBD1 call made by TCRdb goes unchecked. Per germline, CDR1 SQVTM and CDR2 ANQGSEA. This CDR3 region has 12 residues. The CDR3 sequence: CSGGDREIEQFF.

The V and J genes are TRBV5-6 and TRBJ2-1; the TCRdb call, TRBD1, lacks DNA for checking. This CDR3 contains 15 residues. CDR1 SGHDT and CDR2 YYEEEE come from the germline V gene. CDR3 amino acids: CASSQGQGEGDEQFF.